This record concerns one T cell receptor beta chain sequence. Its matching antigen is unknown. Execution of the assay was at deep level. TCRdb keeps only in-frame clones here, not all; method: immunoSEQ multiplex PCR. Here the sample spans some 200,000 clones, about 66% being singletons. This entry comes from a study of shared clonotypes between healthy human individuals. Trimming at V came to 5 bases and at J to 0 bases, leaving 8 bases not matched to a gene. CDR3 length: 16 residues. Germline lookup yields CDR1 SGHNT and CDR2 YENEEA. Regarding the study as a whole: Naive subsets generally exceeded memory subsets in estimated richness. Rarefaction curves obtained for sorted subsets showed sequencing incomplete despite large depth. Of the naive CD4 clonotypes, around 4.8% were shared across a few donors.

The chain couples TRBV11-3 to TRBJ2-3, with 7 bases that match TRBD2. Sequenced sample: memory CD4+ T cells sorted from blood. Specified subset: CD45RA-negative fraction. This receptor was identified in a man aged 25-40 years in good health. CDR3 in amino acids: CASSPAAGVSTDTQYF. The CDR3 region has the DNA TGTGCCAGCAGCCCTGCCGCGGGGGTAAGCACAGATACGCAGTATTTT. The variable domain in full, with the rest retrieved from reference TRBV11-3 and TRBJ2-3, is EAGVVQSPRYKIIEKKQPVAFWCNPISGHNTLYWYLQNLGQGPELLIRYENEEAVDDSQLPKDRFSAERLKGVDSTLKIQPAELGDSAVYLCASSPAAGVSTDTQYFGPGTRLTVL.